The next 5 T cell receptor beta chains were all read from a single sample in a study of blood T cell repertoires in COVID-19. Here immunoSEQ multiplex PCR was the method, and the copy in TCRdb shows in-frame clones only, minus some. The data hold more than 250,000 clones, with about 86% observed a single time. The sequencing sample was made of peripheral blood. Receptors were obtained from a woman aged 45 to 65 with acute or convalescent COVID-19.

The chain uses TRBV2 and TRBJ1-5; 7 bases map to TRBD1. With 6 bases clipped from V and 0 bases from J, the junction kept 2 bases outside the gene matches. This CDR3 has 14 amino acids. Germline loops: CDR1 SNHLY, CDR2 FYNNEI. As DNA, the CDR3 is TGTGCCAGCAGGGGGACAGATAGCAATCAGCCCCAGCATTTT. Its translation is CASRGTDSNQPQHF.

The V gene is TRBV27, the J gene TRBJ1-6, with D uncertain. The CDR3 runs to 15 residues. Trimming stripped 5 bases from V and 6 bases from J, with 14 bases between. The germline V gene has CDR1 MNHEY and CDR2 SMNVEV (reference sequence). CDR3 protein: CASSPMKLLNSPLHF. DNA of the CDR3: TGTGCCAGCAGTCCCATGAAACTCCTTAATTCACCCCTCCACTTT.

CDR3 nucleotides: TGCGCCAGCAGCCAGACTAGCGGAGGGAACACAGATACGCAGTATTTT. Translated: CASSQTSGGNTDTQYF. The rearrangement links TRBV4-3 to TRBJ2-3; 9 nucleotides agree with TRBD2. The germline V gene has CDR1 LGHNA and CDR2 YSLEER. Trimming removed 3 bases from V and 2 bases from J; junction bases left unmatched: 6. This CDR3 contains 16 residues.

This chain links TRBV2 with TRBJ1-4; 8 positions match TRBD1. This CDR3 comprises 14 residues. Germline lookup yields CDR1 SNHLY and CDR2 FYNNEI. The ends lost 8 bases at V and 8 bases at J; junction bases unmatched: 10. The CDR3 DNA is TGTGCCAGCCTTCGGGGACAGGCAGGGGAAAAACTGTTTTTT. Translated: CASLRGQAGEKLFF.

The chain combines TRBV27 with TRBJ1-1; weak D call: TRBD1 (6 bases). The CDR3 totals 14 residues. Trimming took 5 bases from V and 6 from J, leaving 16 bases between them. Per the germline V gene, CDR1 is MNHEY and CDR2 is SMNVEV (reference sequence). CDR3 DNA sequence: TGTGCCAGCAGTCCTCACCACAGGGCCCCTGAAGCTTTCTTT. Translated, it gives CASSPHHRAPEAFF.